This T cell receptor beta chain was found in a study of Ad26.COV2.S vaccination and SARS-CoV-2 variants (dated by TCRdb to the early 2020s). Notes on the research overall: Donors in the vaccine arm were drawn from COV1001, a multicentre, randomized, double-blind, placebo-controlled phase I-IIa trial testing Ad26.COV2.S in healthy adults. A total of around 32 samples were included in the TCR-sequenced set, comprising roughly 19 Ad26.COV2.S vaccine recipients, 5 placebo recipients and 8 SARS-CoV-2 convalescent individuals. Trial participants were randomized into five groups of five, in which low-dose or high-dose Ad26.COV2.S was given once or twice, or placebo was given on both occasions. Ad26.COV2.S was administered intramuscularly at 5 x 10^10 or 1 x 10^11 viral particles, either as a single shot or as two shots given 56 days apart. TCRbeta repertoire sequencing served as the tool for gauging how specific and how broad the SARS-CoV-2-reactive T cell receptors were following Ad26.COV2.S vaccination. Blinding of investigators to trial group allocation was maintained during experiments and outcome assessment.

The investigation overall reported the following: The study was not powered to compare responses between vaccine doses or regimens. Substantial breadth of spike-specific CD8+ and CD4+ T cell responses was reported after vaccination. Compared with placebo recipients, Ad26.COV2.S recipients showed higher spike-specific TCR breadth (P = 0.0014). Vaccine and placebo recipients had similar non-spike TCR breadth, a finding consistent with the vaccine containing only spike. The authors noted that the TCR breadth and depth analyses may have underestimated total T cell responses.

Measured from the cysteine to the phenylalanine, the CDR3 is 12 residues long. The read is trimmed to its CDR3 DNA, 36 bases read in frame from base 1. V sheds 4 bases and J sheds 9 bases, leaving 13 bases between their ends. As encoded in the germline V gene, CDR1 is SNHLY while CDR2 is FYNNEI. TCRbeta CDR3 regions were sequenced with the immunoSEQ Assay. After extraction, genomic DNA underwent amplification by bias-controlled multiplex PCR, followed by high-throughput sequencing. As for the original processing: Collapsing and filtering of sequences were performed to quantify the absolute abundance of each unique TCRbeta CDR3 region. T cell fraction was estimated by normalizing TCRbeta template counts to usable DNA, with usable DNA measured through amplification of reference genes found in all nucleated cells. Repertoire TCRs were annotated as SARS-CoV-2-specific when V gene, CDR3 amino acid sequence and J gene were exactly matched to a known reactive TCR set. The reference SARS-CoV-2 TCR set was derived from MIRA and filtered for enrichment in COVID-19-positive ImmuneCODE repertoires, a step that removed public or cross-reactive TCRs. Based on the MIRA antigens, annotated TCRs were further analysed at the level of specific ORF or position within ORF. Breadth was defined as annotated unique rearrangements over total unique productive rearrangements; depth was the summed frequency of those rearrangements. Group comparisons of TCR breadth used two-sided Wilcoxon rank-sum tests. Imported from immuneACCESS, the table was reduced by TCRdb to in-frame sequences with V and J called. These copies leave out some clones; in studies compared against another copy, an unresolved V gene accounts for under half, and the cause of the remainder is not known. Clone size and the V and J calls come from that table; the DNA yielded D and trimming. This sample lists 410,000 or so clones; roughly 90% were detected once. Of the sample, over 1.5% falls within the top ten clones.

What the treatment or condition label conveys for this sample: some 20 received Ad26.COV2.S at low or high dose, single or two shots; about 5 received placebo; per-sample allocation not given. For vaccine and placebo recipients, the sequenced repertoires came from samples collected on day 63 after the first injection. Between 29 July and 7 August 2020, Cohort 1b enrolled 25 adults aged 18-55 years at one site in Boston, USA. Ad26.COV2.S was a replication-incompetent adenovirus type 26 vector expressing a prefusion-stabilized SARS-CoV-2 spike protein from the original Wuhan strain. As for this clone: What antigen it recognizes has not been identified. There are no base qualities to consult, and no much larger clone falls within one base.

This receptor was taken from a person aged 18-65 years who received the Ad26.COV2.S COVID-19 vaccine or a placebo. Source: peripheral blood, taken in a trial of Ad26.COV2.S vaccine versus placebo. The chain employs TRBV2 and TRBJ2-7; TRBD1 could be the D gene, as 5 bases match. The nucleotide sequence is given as TGTGCCAGCAGTGGGGTAGGGGAAGGGCAGTACTTC. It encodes CASSGVGEGQYF.